The 30 T cell receptor beta chains in this list originate from one sample, sequenced in a study of shared T cell receptors in the human thymus. Assay used: immunoSEQ multiplex PCR; TCRdb lists only in-frame clones, some missing. The sample records some 640,000 clones, approximately 89% being singletons. These data were also reused for a study on human thymus T cells.

Material: thymocytes. These receptors were taken from a boy under two years old with a congenital heart defect.

As to this clone: Within the sample, other DNA sequences also encode this same CDR3. The gene calls are TRBV15 and TRBJ1-6, with 8 nucleotides matching TRBD1. The CDR3 extends over 15 amino acids. The trim removed 5 bases at V and 7 bases at J, leaving 7 bases unmatched. The germline V gene has CDR1 LNHNV and CDR2 YYDKDF (reference sequence). The DNA for the CDR3 is TGTGCCACCAGCTCACGACAGGGGCGGAATTCACCCCTCCACTTT. Translation gives CATSSRQGRNSPLHF. The full variable domain, in which reference TRBV15 and TRBJ1-6 provide the parts outside the CDR3, is DAMVIQNPRYQVTQFGKPVTLSCSQTLNHNVMYWYQQKSSQAPKLLFHYYDKDFNNEADTPDNFQSRRPNTSFCFLDIRSPGLGDTAMYLCATSSRQGRNSPLHFGNGTRLTVT.

The genes are TRBV15 and TRBJ1-2, with a possible D match to TRBD1 (6 bases). CDR3 size: 15 residues. CDR1 is LNHNV and CDR2 is YYDKDF in the germline V gene (reference sequence). The V end was cut by 3 bases, the J end by 8 bases, with 19 bases between. CDR3 DNA sequence: TGTGCCACCAGCAGGGAGAGGACAGAAGCTACCGGCTACACCTTC. This encodes CATSRERTEATGYTF.

The genes are TRBV7-2 and TRBJ2-7, with D perhaps TRBD2 (5 bases). V was trimmed by 5 bases and J by 0 bases, leaving 23 bases between them. Germline values: CDR1 SGHTA, CDR2 FQGNSA. The length of the CDR3 is 18 residues. The CDR3 spells CASSAPCWDCRGSYEQYF. CDR3 sequence (DNA): TGTGCCAGCAGCGCCCCATGCTGGGATTGTCGGGGCTCCTACGAGCAGTACTTC.

The chain combines TRBV4-3 with TRBJ1-3; no reliable D call. The V gene's germline CDR1 is LGHNA and CDR2 YSLEER. V was shortened by 0 bases and J by 0 bases, with 3 bases between the two germline ends. The CDR3 runs to 14 residues. The CDR3 here is CASSQDCSGNTIYF. For the CDR3, the DNA is TGCGCCAGCAGCCAAGACTGCTCTGGAAACACCATATATTTT.

The chain couples TRBV28 to TRBJ2-2; 7 bases match TRBD1. The CDR3 is 15 amino acids. V dropped 5 bases and J dropped 3; count of bases not matched to a gene: 6. The V gene's germline CDR1 is MDHEN and CDR2 SYDVKM. The CDR3: CASSTRDRDTGELFF. The CDR3 DNA sequence: TGTGCCAGCAGTACCAGGGACAGAGACACCGGGGAGCTGTTTTTT.

The genes are TRBV6-1 and TRBJ2-1; 12 bases match TRBD1. Germline V gives CDR1 MNHNS, CDR2 SASEGT. V shed 4 bases, J shed 6 bases, and the junction held 7 bases outside the gene matches. CDR3 length: 16 amino acids. The CDR3 loop reads CASSALRDRGRNEQFF. The CDR3 DNA is TGTGCCAGCAGTGCTCTCCGGGACAGGGGGCGCAATGAGCAGTTCTTC.

V is TRBV11-2 and J is TRBJ2-7; 11 bases fit TRBD2. J lost 6 bases, V lost 4 bases, and 5 bases had no gene match. Per the germline V gene, CDR1 is SGHAT and CDR2 is FQNNGV. The CDR3 loop spans 14 amino acids. This CDR3 reads CASSSSGTSGEQYF. The CDR3 DNA sequence: TGTGCCAGCAGCTCCTCCGGGACTAGCGGCGAGCAGTACTTC. Complete variable domain (other parts from reference TRBV11-2 and TRBJ2-7): EAGVAQSPRYKIIEKRQSVAFWCNPISGHATLYWYQQILGQGPKLLIQFQNNGVVDDSQLPKDRFSAERLKGVDSTLKIQPAKLEDSAVYLCASSSSGTSGEQYFGPGTRLTVT.

The J gene is TRBJ2-5, the V gene TRBV30, with 10 nucleotides matching TRBD2. This CDR3 comprises 17 residues. CDR1 is GTSNPN, CDR2 SVGIG, per germline (reference sequence). V was pared by 2 bases and J by 3 bases, with 12 bases of the junction left unmatched. CDR3 in DNA: TGTGCCTGGAGTCACCCTACTAGCGGGAAGGGGGAAGAGACCCAGTACTTC. The encoded protein is CAWSHPTSGKGEETQYF. Drawing the rest from reference TRBV30 and TRBJ2-5, the complete variable domain is SQTIHQWPATLVQPVGSPLSLECTVEGTSNPNLYWYRQAAGRGLQLLFYSVGIGQISSEVPQNLSASRPQDRQFILSSKKLLLSDSGFYLCAWSHPTSGKGEETQYFGPGTRLLVL.

The chain couples TRBV7-8 to TRBJ2-7; D possibly corresponds to TRBD1 (6 bases). This CDR3 comprises 13 residues. The ends were cut back, 5 bases at V and 3 bases at J, with 11 bases in the middle. CDR1 and CDR2 (germline): SGHVS, FQNEAQ. This CDR3 reads CASSQDRIYEQYF. In nucleotides, the CDR3 is TGTGCCAGCAGCCAAGACAGGATCTACGAGCAGTACTTC. Full variable domain (missing parts from reference TRBV7-8 and TRBJ2-7): GAGVSQSPRYKVAKRGQDVALRCDPISGHVSLFWYQQALGQGPEFLTYFQNEAQLDKSGLPSDRFFAERPEGSVSTLKIQRTQQEDSAVYLCASSQDRIYEQYFGPGTRLTVT.

This chain joins TRBV11-2 and TRBJ2-7; D is unresolved. This CDR3 is built from 14 residues. The V gene lost 2 bases and the J gene lost 0 bases, with 8 bases spanning the gap. Germline V gene sequence: CDR1 SGHAT, CDR2 FQNNGV. This CDR3 is CASSLPDFSYEQYF. In DNA, the CDR3 is TGTGCCAGCAGCTTACCAGACTTCTCCTACGAGCAGTACTTC.

The chain uses TRBV2 and TRBJ2-3; TRBD2 might be the D (7 bases). Germline CDR1 is SNHLY and CDR2 is FYNNEI. V lost 7 bases and J 4 bases, leaving 15 bases between the germline ends. The CDR3 is made up of 14 amino acids. Here the CDR3 reads CASKGGGQADTQYF. For the CDR3, the DNA is TGTGCCAGCAAGGGGGGGGGCCAGGCAGATACGCAGTATTTT. The variable domain in full, with the rest retrieved from reference TRBV2 and TRBJ2-3, is EPEVTQTPSHQVTQMGQEVILRCVPISNHLYFYWYRQILGQKVEFLVSFYNNEISEKSEIFDDQFSVERPDGSNFTLKIRSTKLEDSAMYFCASKGGGQADTQYFGPGTRLTVL.

This chain joins TRBV5-1 and TRBJ2-1, with 14 bases aligning to TRBD2. CDR3 length: 18 amino acids. Germline CDR1 and CDR2: SGHRS and YFSETQ. Trimming removed 4 bases from V and 7 bases from J; junction bases left unmatched: 13. The DNA of the CDR3 is TGCGCCAGCAGCCCGCCGACCCGGGGGACTAGCGGGAGAAATGAGCAGTTCTTC. Protein product: CASSPPTRGTSGRNEQFF. Using reference TRBV5-1 and TRBJ2-1 for the parts outside the CDR3, the full variable domain is KAGVTQTPRYLIKTRGQQVTLSCSPISGHRSVSWYQQTPGQGLQFLFEYFSETQRNKGNFPGRFSGRQFSNSRSEMNVSTLELGDSALYLCASSPPTRGTSGRNEQFFGPGTRLTVL.

This chain connects TRBV5-1 to TRBJ1-1, with D unresolved. V lost 2 bases and J 0 bases, leaving 11 bases between the germline ends. CDR1 is SGHRS, CDR2 YFSETQ, per germline. The length of the CDR3 is 15 residues. Written as DNA, the CDR3 is TGCGCCAGCAGCTTCTTGCCAGGCATGAACACTGAAGCTTTCTTT. Translation: CASSFLPGMNTEAFF.

This chain links TRBV28 with TRBJ1-5; a weak D match, TRBD1 (6 bases). Trimming cost V 3 bases and J 0 bases, with 12 bases left between them. CDR1 is MDHEN and CDR2 is SYDVKM in the germline V gene. The CDR3 runs to 16 residues. The CDR3 sequence is CASSFGQGYSNQPQHF. Written as DNA, the CDR3 is TGTGCCAGCAGTTTCGGCCAGGGGTATAGCAATCAGCCCCAGCATTTT.

V gene TRBV28 combines with J gene TRBJ1-5; TRBD1 matches 7 bases. The germline V gene encodes CDR1 MDHEN and CDR2 SYDVKM. V lost 2 bases and J lost 7; bases outside the gene matches: 8. The length of the CDR3 is 15 residues. The CDR3 reads CASSLDFRDSQPQHF. The CDR3 DNA reads TGTGCCAGCAGTTTAGATTTCAGGGACAGCCAGCCCCAGCATTTT. Variable domain in full (rest from reference TRBV28 and TRBJ1-5): DVKVTQSSRYLVKRTGEKVFLECVQDMDHENMFWYRQDPGLGLRLIYFSYDVKMKEKGDIPEGYSVSREKKERFSLILESASTNQTSMYLCASSLDFRDSQPQHFGDGTRLSIL.

The genes are TRBV7-6 and TRBJ1-4, with D perhaps TRBD1 (5 bases). This CDR3 contains 15 residues. Germline CDR1 and CDR2: SGHVS and FNYEAQ. Between the trimmed V and J ends, which lost 5 bases and 0 bases, there was a span of 10 bases. The CDR3 nucleotides read TGTGCCAGCAGCCCCAGCAGGGCAACTAATGAAAAACTGTTTTTT. It specifies CASSPSRATNEKLFF. The complete variable domain, with remaining parts taken from reference TRBV7-6 and TRBJ1-4, reads GAGVSQSPRYKVTKRGQDVALRCDPISGHVSLYWYRQALGQGPEFLTYFNYEAQQDKSGLPNDRFSAERPEGSISTLTIQRTEQRDSAMYRCASSPSRATNEKLFFGSGTQLSVL.

The rearrangement uses TRBV7-9 and TRBJ2-5; the D is unclear. Germline values: CDR1 SEHNR, CDR2 FQNEAQ (reference sequence). The CDR3 extends over 14 amino acids. With 3 bases removed from V and 2 bases from J, the gap between germline ends came to 10 bases. CDR3 region: CASSFGSGQETQYF. CDR3 nucleotide sequence: TGTGCCAGCAGCTTTGGGTCAGGACAAGAGACCCAGTACTTC.

The J gene is TRBJ2-2, the V gene TRBV7-9; possible D gene TRBD2, 6 bases. The germline V and J ends were trimmed by 4 bases and 4 bases, with 19 bases remaining between them. This CDR3 has 17 residues. Germline V gene sequence: CDR1 SEHNR, CDR2 FQNEAQ (reference sequence). For the CDR3, the DNA is TGTGCCAGCAGCTACATGGTTCGGAGGGGTGGCACCGGGGAGCTGTTTTTT. It codes for CASSYMVRRGGTGELFF.

The rearrangement joins TRBV28 to TRBJ1-6, with TRBD1 identical over 10 bases. J lost 5 bases, V lost 7 bases, and 14 bases had no gene match. The CDR3 has 18 amino acids. Germline CDR1 reads MDHEN; CDR2 reads SYDVKM. In DNA, the CDR3 is TGTGCCAGCAAGGCCGCCGGGACAGGGGTCCCAGATAATTCACCCCTCCACTTT. Translated: CASKAAGTGVPDNSPLHF.

The chain is built from TRBV28 and TRBJ2-7, with D possibly TRBD1 on 6 matching bases. CDR1 is MDHEN and CDR2 is SYDVKM in the germline V gene. V was cut by 4 bases and J by 4 bases, with 11 bases left in between. CDR3 length: 13 amino acids. The CDR3 DNA is TGTGCCAGCAGTTCGACAGGCTTTTACGAGCAGTACTTC. Residues: CASSSTGFYEQYF.

The gene calls are TRBV5-7 and TRBJ2-7; no clear D. TRBV5-7 belongs to the ORF category, with a function that is uncertain. V was shortened by 0 bases and J by 4 bases, with 20 bases between the two germline ends. The CDR3 loop spans 17 amino acids. CDR3 nucleotide sequence: TGTGCCAGCAGCTTGGTCGATCTAGAGCCGACGCATTACGAGCAGTACTTC. It specifies CASSLVDLEPTHYEQYF.

The rearrangement links TRBV4-3 to TRBJ2-5, with 10 bases fitting TRBD2. Germline V gene data show CDR1 as LGHNA and CDR2 as YSLEER. The CDR3 has 17 amino acids. V trimming: 1 base; J trimming: 5 bases; junction bases outside the gene matches: 10. CDR3 bases: TGCGCCAGCAGCCAAGTCAAACTAGCGGGGCGGCGGGAGACCCAGTACTTC. Encoded protein: CASSQVKLAGRRETQYF.

This rearrangement joins TRBV13 to TRBJ2-3, with TRBD1 identical over 9 bases. J was trimmed by 2 bases and V by 5 bases; bases with no gene match: 5. Germline V gene sequence: CDR1 PRHDT, CDR2 FYEKMQ (reference sequence). This CDR3 is built from 15 residues. CDR3 sequence: CASSRQGGNTDTQYF. The CDR3 coding sequence is TGTGCCAGCAGCCGACAGGGGGGGAACACAGATACGCAGTATTTT. Variable domain in full (rest from reference TRBV13 and TRBJ2-3): AAGVIQSPRHLIKEKRETATLKCYPIPRHDTVYWYQQGPGQDPQFLISFYEKMQSDKGSIPDRFSAQQFSDYHSELNMSSLELGDSALYFCASSRQGGNTDTQYFGPGTRLTVL.

The genes are TRBV27 and TRBJ2-5, with D perhaps TRBD1 (6 bases). The CDR3 consists of 14 residues. Trimming took 2 bases from V and 3 from J, leaving 10 bases between them. The V gene's germline CDR1 is MNHEY and CDR2 SMNVEV (reference sequence). CDR3 nucleotides: TGTGCCAGCAGTTTAGCACAGGGAAAAGAGACCCAGTACTTC. The encoded protein is CASSLAQGKETQYF.

This chain connects TRBV6-5 to TRBJ1-1; 11 bases are shared with TRBD1. J gave up 4 bases and V 2 bases, and 3 bases lay outside the gene matches. The CDR3 sequence is 15 residues long. CDR1 and CDR2 from the germline V gene are MNHEY and SVGAGI. The CDR3 is CASSYRTGGPTEAFF. The CDR3 nucleotides are TGTGCCAGCAGTTACCGGACAGGGGGCCCCACTGAAGCTTTCTTT.

The rearrangement joins TRBV7-7 to TRBJ2-5, with TRBD1 identical over 9 bases. This CDR3 comprises 16 residues. V dropped 5 bases and J dropped 0; count of bases not matched to a gene: 7. Germline loops: CDR1 SSHAT, CDR2 FNYEAQ (reference sequence). The CDR3 DNA reads TGTGCCAGCAGCAACTGGACAGGGGAGTACCAAGAGACCCAGTACTTC. Amino acids: CASSNWTGEYQETQYF.

The chain carries TRBV29-1 and TRBJ1-2, with 8 bases fitting TRBD1. The CDR3 length is 13 residues. J gave up 6 bases and V 7 bases, and 10 bases lay outside the gene matches. Germline CDR1 reads SQVTM; CDR2 reads ANQGSEA. The CDR3 DNA sequence: TGCAGCGCAGTTATCACAGGGGGGGATGGCTACACCTTC. As protein: CSAVITGGDGYTF.

The chain has TRBV13 and TRBJ2-7; 7 nucleotides match TRBD1. This CDR3 region has 16 residues. V dropped 4 bases and J dropped 5; count of bases not matched to a gene: 14. Germline assignment: CDR1 PRHDT and CDR2 FYEKMQ (reference sequence). This chain's CDR3 is CASSCKDRERRNEQYF. DNA of the CDR3: TGTGCCAGCAGCTGCAAAGACAGGGAAAGGAGGAACGAGCAGTACTTC.

This rearrangement joins TRBV10-3 to TRBJ1-5; weak D call: TRBD1 (5 bases). Germline lookup yields CDR1 ENHRY and CDR2 SYGVKD. The CDR3 loop spans 14 amino acids. V was cut by 4 bases and J by 1 base, with 8 bases left in between. The CDR3, as DNA: TGTGCCATCAGTGGACAGTTAAGCAATCAGCCCCAGCATTTT. It encodes CAISGQLSNQPQHF.

V usage is TRBV18 and J usage is TRBJ2-1, with TRBD2 matching over 9 bases. Per germline, CDR1 KGHSH and CDR2 LQKENI. J lost 4 bases, V lost 2 bases, and 6 bases had no gene match. The CDR3 totals 16 residues. The CDR3 is CASSPIAGGPYNEQFF. CDR3 coding DNA: TGTGCCAGCTCACCAATCGCGGGGGGGCCTTACAATGAGCAGTTCTTC.